This TCR beta chain originates from a study of T cell responses to AZD1222 COVID-19 vaccine. Whole-study results and caveats: Across spike, vaccine-associated CD4 TCRs were found, dominant at 160-218 and 743-854. There were mostly white British donors and more females than males, and clonal diversity was possibly underestimated. No day 14 peak samples; only post-peak repertoires were characterized. Spike-specific TCRs gained breadth and depth after people received two AZD1222 doses.

V was cut by 0 bases and J by 4 bases, with 9 bases left in between. CDR1 is MNHEY and CDR2 is SVGAGI in the germline V gene. The CDR3 contains 15 residues. The assay was immunoSEQ multiplex PCR, and TCRdb's table has in-frame clones only and misses some. The sample carries about 90,000 clones, around nine tenths recorded once. On this clone itself: Its antigen is currently unknown.

This specimen consisted of peripheral blood, obtained on day 0 of MenACWY control vaccination. The receptor was derived from an adult in good health. J is TRBJ2-2 and V is TRBV6-5; D ambiguous. In DNA form, the CDR3 reads TGTGCCAGCAGTTACTCGTCCGGATTCACCGGGGAGCTGTTTTTT. It codes for CASSYSSGFTGELFF.